Listed below are T cell receptor beta chains from one sample, sequenced in a study of early T cells in non-severe SARS-CoV-2 infection. Using its own MiXCR run on the 5' RACE reads, TCRdb lists one record per CDR3 protein. The sample has roughly 72,000 distinct CDR3 sequences; 9.5% to 15% are singletons. Sequenced material: whole blood, taken at baseline. These receptors all stem from an adult who was a healthcare worker with PCR-confirmed SARS-CoV-2 infection or an uninfected control (not recorded which). Each CDR3 is given with its conserved first and last residue. The order of the fields is J gene, V gene, D gene, clone size, CDR3 protein, CDR3 DNA. A D gene is named only where the DNA matches it firmly. A clone size is listed for some rows: how often the clone was seen (once, few, many), or a class if it is expanded.

TRBJ2-6 TRBV12-2 - many CASRLSAGTAPLRANVLTF TGTGCAAGTCGCTTATCGGCGGGGACGGCTCCTCTCCGGGCCAACGTCCTGACTTTC
TRBJ2-2 TRBV11-1 - many CASSLAGITNTGELFF TGTGCCAGCAGCTTAGCGGGAATCACGAACACCGGGGAGCTGTTTTTT
TRBJ1-2 TRBV6-1 - once CASSGTNYGYTF TGTGCCAGCAGTGGTACTAACTATGGCTACACCTTC
TRBJ2-3 TRBV6-5 - once CASSKDRVVWRGTSDTQYF TGTGCCAGCAGTAAGGACAGGGTAGTTTGGCGGGGGACCTCCGATACGCAGTATTTT
TRBJ2-1 TRBV11-2 - - CASSFYGKYVNEQFF TGTGCCAGCAGCTTTTACGGGAAATACGTCAATGAGCAGTTCTTC
TRBJ1-1 TRBV6-6 - - CASNPVGGKTFF TGTGCCAGCAATCCGGTCGGGGGGAAAACTTTCTTT
TRBJ1-6 TRBV15 - - CATSRDRHTNSPLHF TGTGCCACCAGCAGAGATCGTCACACAAATTCACCCCTCCACTTT
TRBJ1-6 TRBV6-5 - - CASSTDRDNSPLHF TGTGCCAGCAGTACGGACAGAGATAATTCACCCCTCCACTTT
TRBJ2-3 TRBV19 - few CASSIDPGADTQYF TGTGCCAGTAGTATTGATCCCGGGGCAGATACGCAGTATTTT
TRBJ1-5 TRBV28 - - CASSSLGLSNQPQHF TGTGCCAGCAGTTCACTCGGACTTAGCAATCAGCCCCAGCATTTT
TRBJ2-5 TRBV5-1 TRBD1 many CASSDLRQGSAETQYF TGCGCCAGCAGCGACCTCCGACAGGGCTCGGCGGAGACCCAGTACTTC
TRBJ2-5 TRBV11-2 TRBD2 few CASSLVWGLAVKETQYF TGTGCCAGCAGCTTAGTGTGGGGACTAGCGGTAAAAGAGACCCAGTACTTC
TRBJ2-2 TRBV24-1 TRBD2 many CATSDQTSATGELFF TGTGCCACCAGTGATCAGACTAGCGCCACCGGGGAGCTGTTTTTT
TRBJ2-1 TRBV11-3 TRBD2 few CASSSAGVGNEQFF TGTGCCAGCAGCTCCGCGGGGGTCGGCAATGAGCAGTTCTTC
TRBJ2-2 TRBV11-2 TRBD2 few CASSSWEGTGELFF TGTGCCAGCAGCTCATGGGAGGGGACCGGGGAGCTGTTTTTT
TRBJ2-7 TRBV2 - few CASSTTGPEQYF TGTGCCAGCAGTACTACAGGGCCCGAGCAGTACTTC
TRBJ2-7 TRBV12-3/TRBV12-4 TRBD1 - CASSVTDRGQNEQYF TGTGCCAGCAGTGTAACGGACAGGGGGCAGAACGAGCAGTACTTC
TRBJ1-6 TRBV7-9 TRBD1 few CASRRVQGADYNSPLHF TGTGCCAGCAGACGTGTACAGGGGGCGGATTATAATTCACCCCTCCACTTT
TRBJ2-1 TRBV5-1 - few CASSPSDRTSYNEQFF TGCGCCAGCAGCCCTTCTGACAGGACCTCCTACAATGAGCAGTTCTTC
TRBJ2-7 TRBV27 - few CASSPGTPGVGEQYF TGTGCCAGCAGTCCCGGGACCCCTGGGGTCGGCGAGCAGTACTTC
TRBJ2-7 TRBV18 TRBD1 - CASSPGDRAYEQYF TGTGCCAGCTCACCGGGGGACAGGGCCTACGAGCAGTACTTC
TRBJ2-3 TRBV28 TRBD2 - CASSLAGLASTDTQYF TGTGCCAGCAGTTTGGCCGGACTAGCTAGCACAGATACGCAGTATTTT
TRBJ2-2 TRBV9 - - CASSVETKWTGELFF TGTGCCAGCAGCGTAGAGACCAAGTGGACCGGGGAGCTGTTTTTT
TRBJ1-6 TRBV5-1 - few CASSLKGINSPLHF TGCGCCAGCAGCTTGAAGGGGATTAATTCACCCCTCCACTTT
TRBJ2-7 TRBV28 - once CASSFLAGLGYEQYF TGTGCCAGCAGTTTCCTTGCGGGACTGGGATACGAGCAGTACTTC
TRBJ1-3 TRBV6-2/TRBV6-3 - - CASSYQRGIGGSGNTIYF TGTGCCAGCAGTTACCAACGGGGGATAGGCGGCTCTGGAAACACCATATATTTT
TRBJ2-5 TRBV23-1 - - CASSQLARRETQYF TGCGCCAGCAGTCAACTTGCCAGGCGAGAGACCCAGTACTTC
TRBJ2-7 TRBV5-1 - - CASSLEEGPYEQYF TGCGCCAGCAGCTTGGAGGAGGGCCCCTACGAGCAGTACTTC
TRBJ1-2 TRBV5-5 - - CASSADGFYGYTF TGTGCCAGCAGCGCAGACGGATTCTATGGCTACACCTTC
TRBJ1-3 TRBV29-1 - - CTPRWGMGTTGNTIYF TGCACCCCCCGTTGGGGAATGGGAACTACTGGAAACACCATATATTTT
TRBJ1-5 TRBV28 - many CASSRDTFSNQPQHF TGTGCCAGCAGCCGCGACACCTTTAGCAATCAGCCCCAGCATTTT
TRBJ1-2 TRBV5-1 - few CASSLVAGAIPYGYTF TGCGCCAGCAGCTTGGTTGCAGGAGCCATTCCCTATGGCTACACCTTC
TRBJ2-2 TRBV3-1 - - CASREASGELFF TGTGCCAGCAGAGAGGCTTCAGGGGAGCTGTTTTTT
TRBJ2-3 TRBV11-3 TRBD1 few CASGDRSTDTQYF TGTGCCAGTGGGGACAGAAGCACAGATACGCAGTATTTT
TRBJ2-5 TRBV11-2 - many CASSLTSETQYF TGTGCCAGCAGCTTAACCTCTGAGACCCAGTACTTC
TRBJ2-1 TRBV20-1 - - CSAIEDDYQAQFF TGCAGTGCTATCGAAGACGACTACCAGGCGCAGTTCTTC
TRBJ2-3 TRBV5-1 - - CASRDRRVTDTQYF TGCGCCAGCAGGGATCGCAGGGTCACAGATACGCAGTATTTT
TRBJ2-3 TRBV29-1 TRBD1 few CSVEGDRGTDTQYF TGCAGCGTTGAAGGGGACAGAGGCACAGATACGCAGTATTTT
TRBJ2-5 TRBV20-1 - - CSATGTPGETQYF TGCAGTGCTACCGGGACCCCGGGGGAGACCCAGTACTTC
TRBJ2-3 TRBV6-4 TRBD2 - CASSEGLETDTQYF TGTGCCAGCAGTGAAGGACTAGAGACAGATACGCAGTATTTT
TRBJ2-2 TRBV28 - - CVSSMIGANTGELFF TGTGTCAGCAGTATGATCGGGGCTAACACCGGGGAGCTGTTTTTT
TRBJ2-3 TRBV6-2/TRBV6-3 - few CATQLHASDTQYF TGTGCCACCCAACTCCATGCCTCAGATACGCAGTATTTT
TRBJ1-2 TRBV5-6 - - CASSLDGNYGYTF TGTGCCAGCAGCTTGGACGGAAACTATGGCTACACCTTC
TRBJ2-7 TRBV9 TRBD1 many CASSTGGSGEQYF TGTGCCAGCAGCACAGGGGGGTCTGGCGAGCAGTACTTC
TRBJ1-5 TRBV20-1 - many CSARWGSNQPQHF TGCAGTGCTAGGTGGGGTAGCAATCAGCCCCAGCATTTT
TRBJ1-1 TRBV11-2 TRBD1 many CASSLTGITEAFF TGTGCCAGCAGCTTGACAGGGATCACTGAAGCTTTCTTT
TRBJ2-3 TRBV7-9 - - CASSQGVTDTQYF TGTGCCAGCAGCCAAGGGGTTACAGATACGCAGTATTTT
TRBJ1-1 TRBV2 - - CASTLSGGLMNTEAFF TGTGCCAGCACGTTATCGGGGGGCCTTATGAACACTGAAGCTTTCTTT